Following are 19 T cell receptor beta chains from one sample sequenced in a study of Graves' ophthalmopathy and Graves' hyperthyroidism. RNA served as the template for amplifying TCR beta CDR3 regions. RT-PCR in the first round used HTBI primers; a second-round multiplex PCR followed. One entry per CDR3 protein, called by TCRdb with MiXCR from the multiplex PCR reads. Counted here are 500,000 to 600,000 distinct CDR3 sequences, approximately 37% occurring once; the ten biggest clones make up about 4.2%. Sequencing used peripheral blood or thyroid tissue (not recorded which). The receptors here all came from an adult man with Graves' hyperthyroidism.

Many counts were recorded for this clonotype. The rearrangement joins TRBV15 to TRBJ2-5, with D possibly TRBD2 on 5 matching bases. Per germline, CDR1 LNHNV and CDR2 YYDKDF (reference sequence). Trimming took 1 base from V and 0 from J, leaving 6 bases between them. This CDR3 has 14 residues. CDR3 in DNA: TGTGCCACCAGCAGAGCGGACTACCAAGAGACCCAGTACTTC. Amino acids: CATSRADYQETQYF.

The rearrangement joins TRBV6-1 to TRBJ2-7; a weak D match, TRBD2 (6 bases). The CDR3 has 11 residues. The V end lost 6 bases, the J end lost 12 bases, and 15 bases lay between the germline ends. Germline CDR1 reads MNHNS; CDR2 reads SASEGT. CDR3 DNA: TGTGCCAGCAGCAACCTAGCGTCAGTGTACTTC. It codes for CASSNLASVYF.

The chain links TRBV10-3 to TRBJ1-6; 7 bases agree with TRBD1. Trimming cost V 6 bases and J 10 bases; bases outside gene matches: 9. The CDR3 loop spans 14 amino acids. From germline, CDR1 is ENHRY and CDR2 SYGVKD. The CDR3 coding sequence is TGTGCCATCAGCGGTGGACAGGCGGGATCACCCCTCCACTTT. This sequence encodes CAISGGQAGSPLHF.

This clonotype was counted between two and nine times. The gene calls are TRBV20-1 and TRBJ2-7; the D gene is possibly TRBD1 (6 bases). The CDR3 has 16 residues. V was clipped by 3 bases and J by 3 bases, with 21 bases between them. CDR1 and CDR2 (germline): DFQATT, SNEGSKA (reference sequence). The CDR3 DNA reads as TGCAGTGCTAGTTCCGAGGGGGAGACGAACAGCTACGAGCAGTACTTC. It translates to CSASSEGETNSYEQYF.

The chain links TRBV29-1 to TRBJ1-2, with D hard to call. The CDR3 loop spans 11 amino acids. The germline V gene has CDR1 SQVTM and CDR2 ANQGSEA. V gave up 6 bases and J gave up 6 bases, with 11 bases separating them. The CDR3 protein is CSVSGRNGYTF. DNA of the CDR3: TGCAGCGTATCGGGCAGGAATGGCTACACCTTC.

This clonotype was counted between two and nine times. The genes are TRBV6-4 and TRBJ1-1, with a possible D match to TRBD1 (5 bases). CDR1 and CDR2 from the germline V gene are MRHNA and SNTAGT. The CDR3 is made up of 17 amino acids. Between the trimmed V and J ends, which lost 3 bases and 11 bases, there was a span of 28 bases. CDR3 coding DNA: TGTGCCAGCAGTGAAGAGGCAGGGTCGACTACGCCGTCGCGCGCTTTCTTT. Its translation: CASSEEAGSTTPSRAFF.

This clonotype has only one observation. This chain joins TRBV7-9 and TRBJ1-1; TRBD1 agrees at 10 bases. The length of the CDR3 is 15 residues. V lost 5 bases to trimming and J lost 11 bases; unmatched junction nucleotides: 14. Germline lookup yields CDR1 SEHNR and CDR2 FQNEAQ (reference sequence). The chain's CDR3 is CASSRGQGSQPLAFF. For the CDR3, the DNA is TGTGCCAGCAGCCGGGGACAGGGGTCCCAGCCCCTGGCTTTCTTT.

This clonotype has ten or more counts. This chain uses TRBV7-9 with TRBJ2-6, with D perhaps TRBD1 or TRBD2 (5 bases each). V lost 7 bases to trimming and J lost 0 bases, with 16 bases between them. Germline assignment: CDR1 SEHNR and CDR2 FQNEAQ (reference sequence). CDR3 length equals 17 residues. CDR3 loop: CASTPGSGSSGANVLTF. As DNA, the CDR3 is TGTGCCAGCACCCCAGGGAGCGGAAGCTCTGGGGCCAACGTCCTGACTTTC. Variable domain in full (rest from reference TRBV7-9 and TRBJ2-6): DTGVSQNPRHKITKRGQNVTFRCDPISEHNRLYWYRQTLGQGPEFLTYFQNEAQLEKSRLLSDRFSAERPKGSFSTLEIQRTEQGDSAMYLCASTPGSGSSGANVLTFGAGSRLTVL.

This chain joins TRBV28 and TRBJ1-5; the D gene is possibly TRBD1 (5 bases). This CDR3 contains 14 residues. Germline V gene sequence: CDR1 MDHEN, CDR2 SYDVKM. V shed 1 base and J shed 5 bases, with 9 bases lying between them. DNA for the CDR3: TGTGCCAGCAGTTTATATCAGGGTGATCAGCCCCAGCATTTT. Translation: CASSLYQGDQPQHF.

This clonotype was seen at least ten times. CDR3 amino acids: CASSLGGRRTFF. In DNA, the CDR3 is TGTGCCAGCAGCTTAGGGGGAAGGAGGACTTTCTTT. V usage is TRBV7-9 and J usage is TRBJ1-1; D remains unclear. V gave up 1 base and J gave up 12 bases, with 12 bases separating them. Looked up from germline, CDR1 is SEHNR and CDR2 is FQNEAQ (reference sequence). The CDR3 extends over 12 amino acids. Full variable domain (outside the CDR3, taken from reference TRBV7-9 and TRBJ1-1): DTGVSQNPRHKITKRGQNVTFRCDPISEHNRLYWYRQTLGQGPEFLTYFQNEAQLEKSRLLSDRFSAERPKGSFSTLEIQRTEQGDSAMYLCASSLGGRRTFFGQGTRLTVV.

Comments on this clonotype: A much larger clone differs from this one at a single base, so this may be a read error. The chain is built from TRBV7-2 and TRBJ1-5; D call uncertain. Trimming shortened V by 5 bases and J by 5 bases, and 13 bases separated the two germline ends. CDR1 and CDR2 from the germline V gene are SGHTA and FQGNSA. The CDR3 contains 14 residues. CDR3: CASSRAVGDQPQHF. CDR3 bases: TGTGCCAGCAGCCGAGCCGTAGGAGATCAGCCCCAGCATTTT. The complete variable domain, with remaining parts taken from reference TRBV7-2 and TRBJ1-5, reads GAGVSQSPSNKVTEKGKDVELRCDPISGHTALYWYRQSLGQGLEFLIYFQGNSAPDKSGLPSDRFSAERTGGSVSTLTIQRTQQEDSAVYLCASSRAVGDQPQHFGDGTRLSIL.

With respect to this clonotype: This may stem from a read error, because a much larger clone lies one nucleotide away. This rearrangement joins TRBV10-3 to TRBJ2-2; 8 bases line up with TRBD1. Germline assignment: CDR1 ENHRY and CDR2 SYGVKD. The CDR3 extends over 16 amino acids. The CDR3 loop is CASSLPRTGNTGELLF. CDR3 nucleotide sequence: TGTGCCAGCAGCTTACCTCGGACAGGGAATACCGGGGAGCTGCTTTTT.

This rearrangement joins TRBV20-1 to TRBJ2-2; D call uncertain. V gave up 0 bases and J gave up 1 base, with 9 bases separating them. CDR3 length equals 15 residues. CDR1 is DFQATT, CDR2 SNEGSKA, per germline (reference sequence). This chain's CDR3 is CSARDLRRNTGELFF. The CDR3, as DNA: TGCAGTGCTAGAGATCTCCGGAGGAACACCGGGGAGCTGTTTTTT.

The gene calls are TRBV4-1 and TRBJ2-2; weak D call: TRBD2 (5 bases). Germline CDR1 reads MGHRA; CDR2 reads YSYEKL. The CDR3 is made up of 13 amino acids. V lost 0 bases and J lost 6, with 5 bases in between. The CDR3 region has the DNA TGCGCCAGCAGCCAAGAGGAGGCCGGGGAGCTGTTTTTT. Its protein is CASSQEEAGELFF.

The chain links TRBV4-1 to TRBJ1-3, with D unclear. In germline, CDR1 is MGHRA, CDR2 YSYEKL. This CDR3 has 15 amino acids. The V gene lost 2 bases and the J gene lost 0 bases, with 8 bases spanning the gap. CDR3 in DNA: TGCGCCAGCAGCCAACAGTTTAGCTCTGGAAACACCATATATTTT. It yields the protein CASSQQFSSGNTIYF.

This clonotype came up many times. The chain carries TRBV24-1 and TRBJ2-5; D gene ambiguous. With 2 bases removed from V and 6 bases from J, the gap between germline ends came to 9 bases. Germline CDR1 is KGHDR and CDR2 is SFDVKD. This CDR3 has 13 amino acids. In DNA form, the CDR3 reads TGTGCCACCAGTGATTCGGGCTCCCAGACCCAGTACTTC. This gives the protein CATSDSGSQTQYF.

The sample holds many counts of this clonotype. The rearrangement links TRBV29-1 to TRBJ1-2, with D maybe TRBD1 (5 bases). There are 16 residues in the CDR3. With 6 bases removed from V and 5 bases from J, the gap between germline ends came to 25 bases. CDR1 is SQVTM and CDR2 is ANQGSEA in the germline V gene. In DNA, the CDR3 is TGCAGCGTCTTTGACCCTCTAGGAACAGGATCGTATGGCTACACCTTC. This codes for CSVFDPLGTGSYGYTF.

The J gene is TRBJ1-4, the V gene TRBV6-5; the match to TRBD1 covers 9 bases. The junction had 3 bases not matched to a gene; V was cut back by 2 bases and J by 5 bases. This CDR3 has 15 residues. In germline, CDR1 is MNHEY, CDR2 SVGAGI. CDR3 region: CASSYLGTGNEKLFF. The CDR3 coding sequence is TGTGCCAGCAGTTACCTCGGGACAGGGAATGAAAAACTGTTTTTT.

Comment on this clonotype: This may arise from a read error, as a much more abundant clone is one base away. The gene calls are TRBV9 and TRBJ2-2; the D gene is possibly TRBD1 (6 bases). Germline CDR1 and CDR2: SGDLS and YYNGEE. This CDR3 has 15 residues. CDR3 sequence (DNA): TGTCCCAGCAGCACAACAGGGAGTGGGGCCGGGGAGCTGTTTTTT. It yields the protein CPSSTTGSGAGELFF.